The 15 T cell receptor beta chains given below trace back to one sample, sequenced in a study of cytomegalovirus exposure and HLA in healthy donors. 13 Jbeta primers and 60 Vbeta primers were used for the PCR. Libraries were prepared by immunoSEQ multiplex PCR; TCRdb keeps only in-frame clonotypes and omits some of them. Of more than 95,000 clones listed, over 75% were seen once; the top ten hold roughly 9.2%. The sample consisted of PBMCs. Every receptor here comes from a woman aged 40-49 years in good health and CMV-seropositive.

This clone was counted a few times. The chain joins TRBV11-3 to TRBJ1-2; 8 bases align to TRBD1. Unmatched junction bases numbered 10, after V lost 5 bases and J lost 5 bases. From germline, CDR1 is SGHNT and CDR2 YENEEA. The CDR3 spans 15 residues. CDR3 protein: CASSPRFQGAYGYTF. CDR3 in DNA: TGTGCCAGCAGCCCGAGATTTCAGGGGGCGTATGGCTACACCTTC.

V and J are TRBV6-1 and TRBJ1-2, with D unresolved. Between the trimmed V and J ends, which lost 6 bases and 7 bases, there was a span of 21 bases. This CDR3 spans 15 amino acids. Germline CDR1 and CDR2: MNHNS and SASEGT. CDR3 protein: CASSLRAERRGGYTF. The CDR3 nucleotides read TGTGCCAGCAGCCTACGGGCCGAGCGGCGGGGTGGCTACACCTTC.

The V and J genes are TRBV9 and TRBJ1-1, with TRBD1 identical over 10 bases. The CDR3 extends over 15 amino acids. The V and J ends lost 0 bases and 10 bases, in that order; junction bases with no gene match: 9. From germline, CDR1 is SGDLS and CDR2 YYNGEE. CDR3 nucleotide sequence: TGTGCCAGCAGCGTAGGGGGACAGGGGCTCCCCCGAGCTTTCTTT. This encodes CASSVGGQGLPRAFF.

V gene TRBV6-4 combines with J gene TRBJ2-1, with 7 bases fitting TRBD2. The length of the CDR3 is 15 residues. Looked up from germline, CDR1 is MRHNA and CDR2 is SNTAGT. Trimming cost V 10 bases and J 3 bases; bases outside gene matches: 12. The CDR3 sequence is CATGKGTGGYNEQFF. The CDR3 nucleotides read TGTGCCACCGGGAAAGGGACGGGGGGCTACAATGAGCAGTTCTTC.

The genes are TRBV2 and TRBJ2-5; the match to TRBD1 covers 7 bases. In germline, CDR1 is SNHLY, CDR2 FYNNEI. This CDR3 comprises 16 residues. Trimming removed 3 bases from V and 1 base from J; junction bases left unmatched: 8. The CDR3: CASSDPGQHIQETQYF. Here the CDR3 DNA reads TGTGCCAGCAGTGATCCGGGACAGCATATCCAAGAGACCCAGTACTTC.

The chain combines TRBV19 with TRBJ2-1; D is unclear. Germline-derived CDR1 and CDR2 are LNHDA and SQIVND (reference sequence). The CDR3 runs to 13 residues. Trimming stripped 4 bases from V and 9 bases from J, with 13 bases between. CDR3 residues: CASSTGYSPEQFF. The CDR3 DNA follows: TGTGCCAGTAGTACCGGGTATTCCCCTGAGCAGTTCTTC.

The chain has TRBV7-8 and TRBJ2-1, with a possible D match to TRBD1 (6 bases). The CDR3 runs to 13 residues. Germline-derived CDR1 and CDR2 are SGHVS and FQNEAQ. V gave up 5 bases and J gave up 5 bases, with 10 bases separating them. CDR3 region: CASSQDRNNEQFF. DNA for the CDR3: TGTGCCAGCAGCCAGGACAGAAACAATGAGCAGTTCTTC.

V is TRBV27 and J is TRBJ2-3; D might be TRBD2 (6 bases). Germline CDR1 is MNHEY and CDR2 is SMNVEV (reference sequence). The CDR3 is 14 residues long. Trimming removed 6 bases at V and 1 base at J, with 11 bases between. The CDR3 DNA is TGTGCCAGCAGGAGAGGGGAGGGCACAGATACGCAGTATTTT. Amino acids: CASRRGEGTDTQYF.

The V and J genes are TRBV12-5 and TRBJ2-2; 7 bases are a match to TRBD1. This CDR3 contains 17 residues. CDR1 and CDR2 from the germline V gene are LGHNT and FRNRAP. V lost 4 bases to trimming and J lost 1 base; unmatched junction nucleotides: 9. As DNA, the CDR3 is TGTGCTAGTGGTTCGCTGCCCGGGACAGAGAACACCGGGGAGCTGTTTTTT. Its protein product is CASGSLPGTENTGELFF.

The chain joins TRBV19 to TRBJ1-2, with TRBD1 as a possible D gene (6 bases). The ends were cut back, 4 bases at V and 3 bases at J, with 15 bases in the middle. CDR3 size: 15 residues. Per the germline V gene, CDR1 is LNHDA and CDR2 is SQIVND (reference sequence). CDR3 coding DNA: TGTGCCAGTAGTAAGGGGGTCTCCTGGGACTATGGCTACACCTTC. Translation gives CASSKGVSWDYGYTF.

There are a few counts of this clone. The chain has TRBV4-2 and TRBJ2-5; 7 bases fit TRBD2. This CDR3 has 13 residues. Per the germline V gene, CDR1 is LGHNA and CDR2 is YNFKEQ. V lost 2 bases to trimming and J lost 7 bases; unmatched junction nucleotides: 4. The chain's CDR3 is CASSQQLALTQYF. The CDR3 bases are TGTGCCAGCAGCCAACAACTAGCGTTGACCCAGTACTTC.

The chain uses TRBV7-8 and TRBJ2-7; 10 positions agree with TRBD2. CDR1 SGHVS and CDR2 FQNEAQ come from the germline V gene. The CDR3 covers 15 residues. J lost 4 bases, V lost 1 base, and 4 bases had no gene match. The CDR3 here is CASSLEASGSYEQYF. The DNA of the CDR3 is TGTGCCAGCAGCTTAGAAGCTAGCGGGAGTTACGAGCAGTACTTC.

This clone was recorded only once. V gene TRBV28 combines with J gene TRBJ1-6; the match to TRBD1 covers 7 bases. The CDR3 is made up of 14 amino acids. V was pared by 8 bases and J by 7 bases, with 8 bases of the junction left unmatched. The V gene's germline CDR1 is MDHEN and CDR2 SYDVKM. The DNA for the CDR3 is TGTGCCAGCCTACAGGGGACAAGAAATTCACCCCTCCACTTT. Its protein product is CASLQGTRNSPLHF.

Turning to this clone: This sample includes further DNA sequences coding for the same CDR3. J is TRBJ2-1 and V is TRBV5-1; 11 bases are a match to TRBD2. Trimming removed 1 base from V and 4 bases from J; junction bases left unmatched: 1. The CDR3 is made up of 15 amino acids. Per germline, CDR1 SGHRS and CDR2 YFSETQ. The CDR3 region is CASSLTSGSYNEQFF. DNA of the CDR3: TGCGCCAGCAGCTTGACTAGCGGGAGTTACAATGAGCAGTTCTTC. The entire variable domain, with the rest obtained from reference TRBV5-1 and TRBJ2-1, is as follows: KAGVTQTPRYLIKTRGQQVTLSCSPISGHRSVSWYQQTPGQGLQFLFEYFSETQRNKGNFPGRFSGRQFSNSRSEMNVSTLELGDSALYLCASSLTSGSYNEQFFGPGTRLTVL.

Details on this clone: Different DNA sequences within this sample yield the same CDR3. DNA for the CDR3: TGCGCCAGCAGCTTGGGACTAGCGGCCTACAATGAGCAGTTCTTC. Translating it yields CASSLGLAAYNEQFF. This chain joins TRBV5-1 and TRBJ2-1; 9 bases fit TRBD2. The germline V gene has CDR1 SGHRS and CDR2 YFSETQ. The CDR3 has 15 residues. V shed 0 bases, J shed 2 bases, and the junction held 0 bases outside the gene matches.